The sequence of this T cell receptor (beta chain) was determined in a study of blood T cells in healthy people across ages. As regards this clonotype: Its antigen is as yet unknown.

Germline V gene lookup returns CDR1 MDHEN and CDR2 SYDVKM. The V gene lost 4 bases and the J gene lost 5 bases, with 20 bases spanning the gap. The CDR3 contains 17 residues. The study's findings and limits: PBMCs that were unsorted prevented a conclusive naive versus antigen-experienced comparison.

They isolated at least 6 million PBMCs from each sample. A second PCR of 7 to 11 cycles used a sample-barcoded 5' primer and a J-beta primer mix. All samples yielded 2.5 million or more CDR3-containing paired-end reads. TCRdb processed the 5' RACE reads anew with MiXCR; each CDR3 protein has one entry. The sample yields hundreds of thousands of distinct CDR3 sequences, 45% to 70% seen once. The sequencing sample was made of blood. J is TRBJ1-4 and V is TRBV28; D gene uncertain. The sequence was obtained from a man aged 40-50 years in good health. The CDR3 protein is CASSSIDPFAENEKLFF. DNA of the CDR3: TGTGCCAGCAGTTCCATAGACCCATTCGCAGAGAATGAAAAACTGTTTTTT.